What follows are 32 T cell receptor beta chains derived from one specimen sequenced in a study of beta chain features in type 1 diabetes. TCRB transcripts that were expressed got sequenced, as all of the isolated RNA had been reverse transcribed. Profiled with immunoSEQ multiplex PCR; TCRdb holds only in-frame clones, not every one. The profile shows fewer than 200,000 clones, about 7.3% of them singletons. The sequencing input was central memory CD4+ T cells from blood. The receptors originated from a man between 18 and 35 years old in good health.

V is TRBV9 and J is TRBJ2-7, with D possibly being TRBD1 (6 bases). Germline V gene data show CDR1 as SGDLS and CDR2 as YYNGEE. The CDR3 totals 15 residues. Trimming took 3 bases from V and 3 from J, leaving 16 bases between them. CDR3 sequence: CASSAQGSSDYEQYF. The CDR3, as DNA: TGTGCCAGCAGCGCACAGGGTTCTTCGGACTACGAGCAGTACTTC. Complete variable domain (other parts from reference TRBV9 and TRBJ2-7): DSGVTQTPKHLITATGQRVTLRCSPRSGDLSVYWYQQSLDQGLQFLIQYYNGEERAKGNILERFSAQQFPDLHSELNLSSLELGDSALYFCASSAQGSSDYEQYFGPGTRLTVT.

This chain connects TRBV6-5 to TRBJ2-7, with D tentatively TRBD2 (6 bases). Per germline, CDR1 MNHEY and CDR2 SVGAGI. V was clipped by 2 bases and J by 2 bases, with 10 bases between them. CDR3 length: 14 amino acids. The DNA of the CDR3 is TGTGCCAGCAGTTACAGGGCGGGGACCTACGAGCAGTACTTC. Protein sequence: CASSYRAGTYEQYF.

This clone was seen more than once but under ten times. The rearrangement links TRBV7-3 to TRBJ2-2; D is possibly TRBD2 (7 bases). Germline V gives CDR1 SGHTA, CDR2 FQGTGA. The CDR3 runs to 15 residues. V lost 4 bases, J lost 7 bases, and 16 bases lay in between. DNA for the CDR3: TGTGCCAGCAGCTCAGCGGCGGGGGCTGGCGGGGAGCTGTTTTTT. It yields the protein CASSSAAGAGGELFF.

Only a few counts were recorded for this clone. The CDR3 loop is CASSQDLTGQGAGEQYF. The CDR3 region has the DNA TGTGCCAGCAGCCAAGATCTCACCGGACAGGGGGCAGGGGAGCAGTACTTC. The V and J genes are TRBV4-2 and TRBJ2-7; 11 nucleotides line up with TRBD1. This CDR3 is built from 17 residues. The trim removed 0 bases at V and 7 bases at J, leaving 11 bases unmatched. Per the germline V gene, CDR1 is LGHNA and CDR2 is YNFKEQ.

This clone came up many times. The chain uses TRBV29-1 and TRBJ1-1; 10 bases fit TRBD1. The CDR3 is made up of 13 amino acids. Per germline, CDR1 SQVTM and CDR2 ANQGSEA. CDR3 region: CTVLTGGNTEAFF. In nucleotides, the CDR3 is TGCACCGTACTGACAGGGGGCAACACTGAAGCTTTCTTT.

This chain connects TRBV25-1 to TRBJ2-5; 9 bases agree with TRBD2. J lost 5 bases, V lost 3 bases, and 7 bases had no gene match. The CDR3 length is 15 residues. The germline CDR1 and CDR2 sequences are MGHDK and SYGVNS. The CDR3 region has the DNA TGTGCCAGCAGTGACCTAGGGACTAGCAGGGAGACCCAGTACTTC. Amino acids: CASSDLGTSRETQYF. Combining the CDR3 with reference TRBV25-1 and TRBJ2-5 gives the whole variable domain EADIYQTPRYLVIGTGKKITLECSQTMGHDKMYWYQQDPGMELHLIHYSYGVNSTEKGDLSSESTVSRIRTEHFPLTLESARPSHTSQYLCASSDLGTSRETQYFGPGTRLLVL.

The chain has TRBV6-5 and TRBJ2-1; 9 positions match TRBD2. From germline, CDR1 is MNHEY and CDR2 SVGAGI. The CDR3 length is 16 residues. After removal of 2 bases from V and 6 bases from J, the junction contained 8 bases not matched to a gene. The CDR3 sequence is CASSYEGGRAINEQFF. For the CDR3, the DNA is TGTGCCAGCAGTTACGAGGGCGGGAGGGCCATCAATGAGCAGTTCTTC.

This rearrangement joins TRBV5-3 to TRBJ1-1; perhaps TRBD1 as D (6 bases). TRBV5-3 is an ORF, with its function uncertain. V was trimmed by 0 bases and J by 1 base, leaving 10 bases between them. This CDR3 has 15 amino acids. This CDR3 reads CARSLAGGPNTEAFF. CDR3 DNA: TGTGCCAGAAGCTTGGCGGGGGGCCCGAACACTGAAGCTTTCTTT.

The V and J genes are TRBV5-1 and TRBJ2-7; 13 bases are a match to TRBD2. From germline, CDR1 is SGHRS and CDR2 YFSETQ. The CDR3 consists of 16 residues. V lost 3 bases and J lost 5; bases outside the gene matches: 8. CDR3 DNA: TGCGCCAGCAGCTACAGGACTAGCGGGAGCATCAACGAGCAGTACTTC. Protein product: CASSYRTSGSINEQYF. The complete variable domain, with remaining parts taken from reference TRBV5-1 and TRBJ2-7, reads KAGVTQTPRYLIKTRGQQVTLSCSPISGHRSVSWYQQTPGQGLQFLFEYFSETQRNKGNFPGRFSGRQFSNSRSEMNVSTLELGDSALYLCASSYRTSGSINEQYFGPGTRLTVT.

This sequence joins TRBV29-1 and TRBJ2-5; 9 positions agree with TRBD2. Germline CDR1 and CDR2: SQVTM and ANQGSEA. The CDR3 sequence is 13 residues long. The junction had 14 bases not matched to a gene; V was cut back by 7 bases and J by 11 bases. Written as DNA, the CDR3 is TGCAGCGCCCTGTGGGCGGGAGGGGGAGAGCAGTACTTC. Translation: CSALWAGGGEQYF.

This clone has more than one count but fewer than ten. The chain links TRBV18 to TRBJ1-5; 10 bases agree with TRBD1. CDR3 length: 14 amino acids. CDR1 is KGHSH, CDR2 LQKENI, per germline. Losses at the gene ends were 3 bases for V and 4 bases for J; bases not matched to a gene: 0. Here the CDR3 reads CASSPGQGNQPQHF. Here the CDR3 DNA reads TGTGCCAGCTCACCGGGACAGGGGAATCAGCCCCAGCATTTT.

The CDR3 nucleotides are TGTGCCAGCAGCCGATCTGGACAGGGTAATTCACCCCTCCACTTT. Residues: CASSRSGQGNSPLHF. J is TRBJ1-6 and V is TRBV28; TRBD1 agrees at 8 bases. V trimming: 6 bases; J trimming: 6 bases; junction bases outside the gene matches: 7. The CDR3 has 15 residues. Per the germline V gene, CDR1 is MDHEN and CDR2 is SYDVKM.

In its sample, this clone was seen a few times. V and J are TRBV7-6 and TRBJ2-7; weak D call: TRBD2 (7 bases). Germline values: CDR1 SGHVS, CDR2 FNYEAQ. The V and J ends lost 3 bases and 2 bases respectively, with 14 bases between them. The CDR3 length is 15 residues. CDR3 bases: TGTGCCAGCAGCTTGCTAGGGGGGGGGCCCTACGAGCAGTACTTC. Protein product: CASSLLGGGPYEQYF.

The sample holds a few counts of this clone. V gene TRBV6-5 combines with J gene TRBJ2-7; 7 bases match TRBD2. Germline V gene data show CDR1 as MNHEY and CDR2 as SVGAGI. The CDR3 loop spans 15 amino acids. The V and J ends lost 8 bases and 5 bases, in that order; junction bases with no gene match: 15. The CDR3, as DNA: TGTGCCAGCGGAAAAGGGCTATATGGGGGGGACGAGCAGTACTTC. Residues: CASGKGLYGGDEQYF.

This clone showed up just a few times. The chain couples TRBV18 to TRBJ2-3; D is possibly TRBD2 (5 bases). The V gene lost 2 bases and the J gene lost 0 bases, with 9 bases spanning the gap. This CDR3 has 15 amino acids. Per the germline V gene, CDR1 is KGHSH and CDR2 is LQKENI. Here the CDR3 DNA reads TGTGCCAGCTCACCATTCCGAGGGAGCACAGATACGCAGTATTTT. Translating it yields CASSPFRGSTDTQYF.

This clone has a single count. A much larger clone lies one base from this, so it may be a read error. V usage is TRBV7-2 and J usage is TRBJ2-2; 8 bases fit TRBD1. V trimming: 1 base; J trimming: 1 base; junction bases outside the gene matches: 2. The CDR3 contains 16 residues. From germline, CDR1 is SGHTA and CDR2 FQGNSA. The CDR3 region is CASSLVGTGNTGELFF. The CDR3 nucleotides are TGTGCCAGCAGCTTAGTTGGGACAGGGAACACCGGGGAGCTGTTTTTT.

V is TRBV6-5 and J is TRBJ2-3; weak D call: TRBD1 (5 bases). CDR3 size: 15 residues. Trimming pared 6 bases from V and 2 bases from J, leaving 15 bases between. The germline V gene has CDR1 MNHEY and CDR2 SVGAGI. The DNA of the CDR3 is TGTGCCAGCAGGGCTTGGTTGACAGACACAGATACGCAGTATTTT. Protein sequence: CASRAWLTDTDTQYF.

This clone was seen many times. The chain employs TRBV7-2 and TRBJ2-3, with TRBD2 matching 7 bases. The CDR3 has 15 residues. Germline lookup yields CDR1 SGHTA and CDR2 FQGNSA. Trimming cost V 5 bases and J 2 bases; bases outside gene matches: 7. CDR3 sequence (DNA): TGTGCCAGCAGCCTTAGCGGGCCCGACACAGATACGCAGTATTTT. Translation: CASSLSGPDTDTQYF. The entire variable domain, with the rest obtained from reference TRBV7-2 and TRBJ2-3, is as follows: GAGVSQSPSNKVTEKGKDVELRCDPISGHTALYWYRQSLGQGLEFLIYFQGNSAPDKSGLPSDRFSAERTGGSVSTLTIQRTQQEDSAVYLCASSLSGPDTDTQYFGPGTRLTVL.

This clone was detected a few times. The same CDR3 can be traced to other DNA sequences in this sample. Written as DNA, the CDR3 is TGTGCCAGCTCACCACGGCAGGGGTCCTACGAGCAGTACTTC. Protein product: CASSPRQGSYEQYF. The V call is TRBV18, the J call TRBJ2-7; tentative D call: TRBD1 (6 bases). The ends were cut back, 1 base at V and 1 base at J, with 8 bases in the middle. From germline, CDR1 is KGHSH and CDR2 LQKENI. The CDR3 is made up of 14 amino acids.

The chain combines TRBV7-3 with TRBJ2-2, with TRBD1 identical over 8 bases. There are 13 residues in the CDR3. V was clipped by 5 bases and J by 5 bases; unmatched bases: 1. Germline CDR1 reads SGHTA; CDR2 reads FQGTGA. The CDR3 DNA sequence: TGTGCCAGCAGCCGACAGGGGACCGGGGAGCTGTTTTTT. Protein sequence: CASSRQGTGELFF.

This clone was found a few times. This sequence joins TRBV15 and TRBJ2-1, with TRBD2 identical over 13 bases. The CDR3 is made up of 15 amino acids. The junction had 3 bases not matched to a gene; V was cut back by 1 base and J by 9 bases. The germline V gene has CDR1 LNHNV and CDR2 YYDKDF (reference sequence). This chain's CDR3 is CATSRVLAGGGEQFF. CDR3 nucleotide sequence: TGTGCCACCAGCAGAGTACTAGCGGGGGGGGGTGAGCAGTTCTTC.

This clone was seen once. This chain links TRBV30 with TRBJ2-1, with D maybe TRBD2 (6 bases). The germline V and J ends were trimmed by 2 bases and 0 bases, with 14 bases remaining between them. This CDR3 has 16 amino acids. CDR1 is GTSNPN, CDR2 SVGIG, per germline (reference sequence). The CDR3 loop is CAWSLLASSSYNEQFF. CDR3 coding DNA: TGTGCCTGGAGTTTGCTAGCGTCGAGCTCCTACAATGAGCAGTTCTTC.

The chain couples TRBV7-9 to TRBJ1-1; maybe TRBD1 (6 bases). Germline V CDR1 and CDR2: SEHNR, FQNEAQ (reference sequence). Trimming cost V 8 bases and J 0 bases, with 22 bases left between them. This CDR3 contains 17 residues. The CDR3, as DNA: TGTGCCAGCCCTAGGGGCCCTGAGGACAGCTTGAACACTGAAGCTTTCTTT. Its protein product is CASPRGPEDSLNTEAFF.

The sample holds a few counts of this clone. The chain joins TRBV19 to TRBJ2-3; D call uncertain. Germline CDR1 is LNHDA and CDR2 is SQIVND (reference sequence). V was cut by 2 bases and J by 4 bases, with 13 bases left in between. CDR3 size: 15 residues. The CDR3 loop reads CASSIKASEADTQYF. As DNA, the CDR3 is TGTGCCAGTAGTATAAAGGCCTCTGAGGCAGATACGCAGTATTTT.

This clone has a single count. The chain joins TRBV27 to TRBJ2-2, with TRBD2 identical over 7 bases. Trimming at V came to 7 bases and at J to 6 bases, leaving 14 bases not matched to a gene. CDR1 MNHEY and CDR2 SMNVEV come from the germline V gene (reference sequence). This CDR3 comprises 16 residues. CDR3 DNA sequence: TGTGCCAGCAAAGTGAAACTAGCGCGGTTTTCCGGGGAGCTGTTTTTT. Residues: CASKVKLARFSGELFF.

The chain uses TRBV19 and TRBJ2-5; 8 bases match TRBD2. The germline gives CDR1 LNHDA, CDR2 SQIVND (reference sequence). The V gene end was trimmed by 5 bases and the J gene end by 1 base; junction bases not matched to a gene: 3. The CDR3 consists of 14 residues. CDR3 DNA sequence: TGTGCCAGTAGTTTGGCGGGGGGCCAAGAGACCCAGTACTTC. Translated, it gives CASSLAGGQETQYF.

This clone was recorded a few times. J is TRBJ2-7 and V is TRBV7-9; 8 bases are shared with TRBD1. The CDR3 totals 14 residues. Germline lookup yields CDR1 SEHNR and CDR2 FQNEAQ (reference sequence). V lost 5 bases to trimming and J lost 2 bases; unmatched junction nucleotides: 5. DNA of the CDR3: TGTGCCAGCAGCCGGGACAGGTTTACCTACGAGCAGTACTTC. It codes for CASSRDRFTYEQYF.

This clone was seen only a few times. The chain employs TRBV29-1 and TRBJ1-1; possibly TRBD1 for D (6 bases). The V end lost 4 bases, the J end lost 10 bases, and 22 bases lay between the germline ends. This CDR3 has 14 residues. CDR1 and CDR2 from the germline V gene are SQVTM and ANQGSEA. CDR3 sequence (DNA): TGCAGCGTTGTGGTTTTACGGGACACTCAAGGAGCTTTCTTT. As protein: CSVVVLRDTQGAFF.

The rearrangement joins TRBV30 to TRBJ2-5, with D maybe TRBD1 (6 bases). Germline loops: CDR1 GTSNPN, CDR2 SVGIG (reference sequence). The CDR3 covers 13 residues. With 5 bases removed from V and 5 bases from J, the gap between germline ends came to 15 bases. CDR3 sequence reads: CAWGGPRGETQYF. The CDR3 DNA reads TGTGCCTGGGGGGGACCAAGGGGGGAGACCCAGTACTTC. The full variable domain, with the rest looked up from reference TRBV30 and TRBJ2-5, is SQTIHQWPATLVQPVGSPLSLECTVEGTSNPNLYWYRQAAGRGLQLLFYSVGIGQISSEVPQNLSASRPQDRQFILSSKKLLLSDSGFYLCAWGGPRGETQYFGPGTRLLVL.

This clone was seen more than once but under ten times. CDR3 in amino acids: CASSLGTELDSPLHF. The CDR3 nucleotides are TGTGCCAGCAGCTTAGGTACTGAATTGGATTCACCCCTCCACTTT. The V and J genes are TRBV7-9 and TRBJ1-6, with no clear D. CDR3 size: 15 residues. Between the trimmed V and J ends, which lost 1 base and 8 bases, there was a span of 12 bases. Germline-derived CDR1 and CDR2 are SEHNR and FQNEAQ (reference sequence).

The CDR3 DNA follows: TGTGCCAGCAGCTTAGGTACTAGCGGGAAGAATGAGCAGTTCTTC. It specifies CASSLGTSGKNEQFF. This chain connects TRBV7-2 to TRBJ2-1, with 10 bases matching TRBD2. There are 15 residues in the CDR3. Germline CDR1 reads SGHTA; CDR2 reads FQGNSA. V trimming: 1 base; J trimming: 7 bases; junction bases outside the gene matches: 4.

Only a few counts were recorded for this clone. The chain joins TRBV29-1 to TRBJ2-7, with TRBD1 matching over 7 bases. The CDR3 has 13 amino acids. Germline trimming cut 4 bases from V and 0 bases from J; bases unmatched to any gene: 3. Looked up from germline, CDR1 is SQVTM and CDR2 is ANQGSEA. CDR3 in DNA: TGCAGCGTTGGAGGGACAGTCTCCTACGAGCAGTACTTC. It specifies CSVGGTVSYEQYF.